This TCR beta chain was documented in a study of T cell therapy after organ transplantation (dated by TCRdb to about 2019). About the investigation overall: Therapy products were autologous CMV-specific T cells expanded in vitro for 2 to 3 weeks with a peptide pool of 30 HLA class I and II CMV epitopes. Patients were given up to 6 doses of T cells at 2-week intervals and were followed for 25 to 35 weeks after finishing therapy. Across 2 to 6 intravenous infusions, patients got a median of 1.92 x 10^8 CMV-specific T cells. This study was a follow-up analysis of the TRBV repertoire from an open-label phase I trial that tested autologous CMV-specific adoptive T cell therapy in people who had received solid-organ transplants. Pretherapy peripheral blood samples were collected before commencement of T cell therapy. Among the roughly ten patients, eight were classed as clinical responders, while two were classed as nonresponders. Long-term post-therapy samples were available for only about 80% of the 10 patients.

The immunoSEQ two-step, bias-controlled multiplex PCR assay was used to amplify TRB CDR3 regions from genomic DNA. CDR3 libraries were sequenced on an Illumina NextSeq 500. As for how the authors treated the data: The immunoSEQ Analyzer platform was used for initial alignment and bioinformatics, including bias normalization against synthetic CDR3 analogs. V, D and J genes were annotated according to IMGT database definitions. Additional TRBV analyses were carried out with default settings in VDJtools version 1.1.10 and the R package tcR version 2.2.1.11. For the GLIPH analysis, version 1.0 was run with default settings. To test for significant clonotype frequency changes in CDR3 sequences with at least 5 reads, a 2-sided binomial test with Benjamini-Hochberg correction (alpha = 0.01) was used. Drawn from immuneACCESS, this table holds only the in-frame rearrangements with V and J called that TCRdb kept. Clones are partly lost; checked studies trace under half to an unresolved V gene and leave the rest unexplained. V and J calls and clone size follow that table, whereas D and trimming were derived from the DNA. Recorded for this sample are 44,000 or so clones; about 94% of them occurred a single time. The ten largest account for around 3.1% of the sample.

Per the publication, the time point label means: before start of T cell therapy. The patients had received solid-organ transplants and had drug-resistant/recurrent cytomegalovirus. Some ten people from the trial were chosen for repertoire analysis because post-therapy peripheral blood mononuclear cells were available from them. A BD FACSAria III was used to sort viable CD3+CD8+CD4- lymphocytes from PBMCs. Genomic DNA was extracted from sorted cells with the Qiagen DNeasy Kit. A remark on this clone: What antigen it recognizes has not been identified. Nothing much larger sits one base from this clone, and base qualities are not available.

Taken from cysteine to phenylalanine, the CDR3 has 14 residues. Only the CDR3 DNA stays, 42 bases, in frame from base 1. V gives up 6 bases and J gives up 3 bases, and the segment between their germline ends measures 15 bases. CDR1 and CDR2, looked up from the germline V gene (reference sequence), are MNHEY and SMNVEV. The study at large found these results: Reconstitution after therapy appeared to involve both transferred clonotypes and endogenous clonotypes that were not detected in the therapy products. Reduced sample coverage from poor CD8+ T cell yield may be reflected in the few expansions detected in nonresponders. Nonresponders showed marked pretherapy clonal expansions with minimal repertoire change after therapy. Assessment of confounders such as concurrent antirejection and antiviral medications was prevented by the small cohort. Fold change in CD8 clonality after therapy inversely correlated with pretherapy clonality, suggesting less biased repertoires were more receptive to remodeling.

Sequences were derived from CD8+ T cells from blood, sampled before autologous CMV-specific T cell therapy. This receptor chain uses TRBV27 and TRBJ2-7, and the D gene may be TRBD1, 6 bases matching. This TCR came from a human patient who had received a solid organ transplant and had CMV disease. The DNA sequence follows: TGTGCCAGCAGGACCCCCTCGGACAGCTACGAGCAGTACTTC. This translates into CASRTPSDSYEQYF.